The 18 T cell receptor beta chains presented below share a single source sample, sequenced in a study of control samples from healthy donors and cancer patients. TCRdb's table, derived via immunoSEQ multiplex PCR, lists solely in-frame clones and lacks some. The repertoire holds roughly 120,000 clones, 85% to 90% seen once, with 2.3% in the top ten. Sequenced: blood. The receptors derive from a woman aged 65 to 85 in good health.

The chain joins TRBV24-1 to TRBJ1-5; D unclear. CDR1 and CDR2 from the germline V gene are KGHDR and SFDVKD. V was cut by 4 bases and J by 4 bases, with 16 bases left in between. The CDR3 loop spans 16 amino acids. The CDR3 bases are TGTGCCACCAGTGACCCGAGGGCGACGGGAAATCAGCCCCAGCATTTT. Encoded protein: CATSDPRATGNQPQHF.

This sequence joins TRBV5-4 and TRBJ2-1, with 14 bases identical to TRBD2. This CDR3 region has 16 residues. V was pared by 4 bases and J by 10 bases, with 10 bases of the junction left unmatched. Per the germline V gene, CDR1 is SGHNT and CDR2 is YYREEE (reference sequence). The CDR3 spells CASSQGLAGGLREQFF. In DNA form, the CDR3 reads TGTGCCAGCAGCCAAGGACTAGCGGGGGGTCTAAGGGAGCAGTTCTTC.

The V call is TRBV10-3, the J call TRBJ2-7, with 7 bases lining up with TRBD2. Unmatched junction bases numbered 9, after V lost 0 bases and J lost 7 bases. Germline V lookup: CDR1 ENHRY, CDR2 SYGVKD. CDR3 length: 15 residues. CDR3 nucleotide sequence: TGTGCCATCAGTGAGTCGGCAGTGGGAGGGAAAGAGCAGTACTTC. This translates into CAISESAVGGKEQYF.

CDR3 sequence (DNA): TGCGCCAGCAGTGAGTTCGATAGAACGAATGGCTACACCTTC. As protein: CASSEFDRTNGYTF. The chain uses TRBV10-2 and TRBJ1-2; D remains unclear. CDR1 and CDR2 (germline): WSHSY, SAAADI. The CDR3 is 14 residues long. Trimming stripped 1 base from V and 6 bases from J, with 12 bases between.

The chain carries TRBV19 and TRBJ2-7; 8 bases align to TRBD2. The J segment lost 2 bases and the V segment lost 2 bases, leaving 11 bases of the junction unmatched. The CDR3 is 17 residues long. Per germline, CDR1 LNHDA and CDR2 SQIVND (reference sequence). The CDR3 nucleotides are TGTGCCAGTAGTATACGGGCCAGCGGGGGAATAACCTACGAGCAGTACTTC. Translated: CASSIRASGGITYEQYF.

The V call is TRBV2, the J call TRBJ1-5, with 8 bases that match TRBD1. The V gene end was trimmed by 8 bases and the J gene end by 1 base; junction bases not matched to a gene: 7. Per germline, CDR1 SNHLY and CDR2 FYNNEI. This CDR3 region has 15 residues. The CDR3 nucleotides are TGTGCCAGCTCCAGACAGGGGCTGAGCAATCAGCCCCAGCATTTT. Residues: CASSRQGLSNQPQHF.

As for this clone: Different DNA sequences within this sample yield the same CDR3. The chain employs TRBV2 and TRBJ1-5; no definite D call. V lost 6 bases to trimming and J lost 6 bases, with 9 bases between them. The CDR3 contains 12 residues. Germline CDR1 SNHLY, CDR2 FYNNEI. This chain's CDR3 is CASRYSFQPQHF. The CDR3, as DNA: TGTGCCAGCAGATACAGTTTTCAGCCCCAGCATTTT.

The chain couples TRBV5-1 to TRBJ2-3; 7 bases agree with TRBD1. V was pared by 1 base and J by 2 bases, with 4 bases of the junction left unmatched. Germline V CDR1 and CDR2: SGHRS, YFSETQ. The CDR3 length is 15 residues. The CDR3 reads CASSLTGVPTDTQYF. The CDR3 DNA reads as TGCGCCAGCAGCTTGACAGGGGTTCCCACAGATACGCAGTATTTT.

The CDR3 sequence is CASSLVVGGDTDTQYF. Here the CDR3 DNA reads TGTGCCAGCAGCTTAGTGGTCGGGGGGGACACAGATACGCAGTATTTT. The V and J genes are TRBV7-8 and TRBJ2-3; TRBD2 agrees at 8 bases. V was clipped by 1 base and J by 2 bases; unmatched bases: 5. The V gene's germline CDR1 is SGHVS and CDR2 FQNEAQ. This CDR3 is 16 amino acids long.

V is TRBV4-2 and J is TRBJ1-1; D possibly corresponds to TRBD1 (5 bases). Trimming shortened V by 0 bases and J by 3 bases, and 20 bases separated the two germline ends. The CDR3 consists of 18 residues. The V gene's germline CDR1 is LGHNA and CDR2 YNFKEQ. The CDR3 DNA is TGTGCCAGCAGCCAAGATCCAGGGAAGGTAGGTCAGGACACTGAAGCTTTCTTT. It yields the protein CASSQDPGKVGQDTEAFF.

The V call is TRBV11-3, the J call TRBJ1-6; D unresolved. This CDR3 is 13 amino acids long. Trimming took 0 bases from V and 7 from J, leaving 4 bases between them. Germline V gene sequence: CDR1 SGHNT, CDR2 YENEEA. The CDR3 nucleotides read TGTGCCAGCAGCTTAGAGGGGAATTCACCCCTCCACTTT. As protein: CASSLEGNSPLHF.

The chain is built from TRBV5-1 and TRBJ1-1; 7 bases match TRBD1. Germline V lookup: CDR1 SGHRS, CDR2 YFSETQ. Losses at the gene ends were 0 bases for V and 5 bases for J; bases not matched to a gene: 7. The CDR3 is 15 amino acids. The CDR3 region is CASSLEVRGSTEAFF. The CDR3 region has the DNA TGCGCCAGCAGCTTGGAGGTCAGGGGGTCGACTGAAGCTTTCTTT.

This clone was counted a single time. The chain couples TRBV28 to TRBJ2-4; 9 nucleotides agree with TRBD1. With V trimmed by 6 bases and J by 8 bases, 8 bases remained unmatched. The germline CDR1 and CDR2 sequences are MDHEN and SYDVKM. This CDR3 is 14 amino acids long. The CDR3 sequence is CASRLGQGMHIQYF. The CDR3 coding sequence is TGTGCCAGCAGACTTGGACAGGGGATGCACATTCAGTACTTC.

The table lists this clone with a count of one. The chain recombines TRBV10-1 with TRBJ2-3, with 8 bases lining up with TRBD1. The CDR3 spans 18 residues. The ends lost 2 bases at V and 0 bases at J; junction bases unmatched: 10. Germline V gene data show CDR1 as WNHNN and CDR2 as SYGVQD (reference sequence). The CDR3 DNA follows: TGCGCCAGCAGTGAGACCCAAACAGGGGGGACTAGCACAGATACGCAGTATTTT. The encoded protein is CASSETQTGGTSTDTQYF.

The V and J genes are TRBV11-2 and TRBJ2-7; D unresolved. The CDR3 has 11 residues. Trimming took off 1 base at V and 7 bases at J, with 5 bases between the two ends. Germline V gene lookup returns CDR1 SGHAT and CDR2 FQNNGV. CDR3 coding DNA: TGTGCCAGCAGCTTAGCCCAGGAGCAGTACTTC. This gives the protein CASSLAQEQYF.

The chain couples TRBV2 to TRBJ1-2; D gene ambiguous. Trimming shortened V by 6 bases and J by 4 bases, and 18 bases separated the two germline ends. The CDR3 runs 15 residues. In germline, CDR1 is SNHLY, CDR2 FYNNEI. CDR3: CASSANPDFTYGYTF. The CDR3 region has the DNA TGTGCCAGCAGCGCGAATCCGGACTTCACCTATGGCTACACCTTC.

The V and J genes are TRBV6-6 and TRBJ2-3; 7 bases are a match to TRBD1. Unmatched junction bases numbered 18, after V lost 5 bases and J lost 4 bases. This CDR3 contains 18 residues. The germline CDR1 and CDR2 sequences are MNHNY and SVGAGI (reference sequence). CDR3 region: CASSPRGQLVFWADTQYF. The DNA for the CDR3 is TGTGCCAGCAGTCCCCGGGGACAGTTAGTTTTTTGGGCAGATACGCAGTATTTT.

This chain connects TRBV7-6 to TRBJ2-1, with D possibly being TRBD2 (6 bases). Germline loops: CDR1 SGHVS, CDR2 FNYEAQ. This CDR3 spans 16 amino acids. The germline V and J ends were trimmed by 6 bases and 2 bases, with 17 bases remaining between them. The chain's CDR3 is CASSQGAGRTYNEQFF. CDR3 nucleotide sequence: TGTGCCAGCAGTCAAGGGGCGGGGAGGACCTACAATGAGCAGTTCTTC.